This T cell receptor (beta chain) derives from a study of shared clonotypes between healthy human individuals (dated by TCRdb to 2018 to 2021). Some background on the complete study: Three men and two women, aged 18 to 49 years, made up the cohort. For each donor, CD4 naive and CD4 memory were each run on three plates, CD8 naive on two plates, and CD8 memory on one plate. Libraries were prepared and TCR repertoires were sequenced by different laboratories using diverse techniques, in order to increase sequencing depth and limit assay-specific biases. Per donor, leukapheresis produced somewhere between about 0.8 and 9 billion PBMCs. To estimate repertoire size and how much clonotypes are shared between individuals, the study performed deep sequencing of blood TCR repertoires from roughly five healthy adults.

Using the deep immunoSEQ assay, TCR CDR3 regions were amplified from genomic DNA by multiplex PCR. Genomic DNA extracted from each cell subset was distributed evenly over all wells of several immunoSEQ 96-well plates, and each plate served as one replicate. For sorted subsets, around 200 ng genomic DNA, equal to approximately 30,000 T cell genomes, was loaded into each replicate PCR. The purified libraries were quantified using a Qubit 3.0 fluorometer, sized with a Bioanalyzer 2100, and then quantified again using the KAPA Library Quantification kit. A separate single-read 150-cycle Illumina NextSeq 550 flow cell was used to sequence each immunoSEQ 96-well plate. The original pipeline was this. Because the immunoSEQ output included only junctional sequences and no quality scores, the filtering could not be the same as the filtering used for full-length reads. To assign V/J genes and CDR3, sequences were annotated against IMGT germline references using PyIR, a Python wrapper for IgBLAST v1.9. Reads were filtered out if the reads had weak V/J assignments (E-value above 1e-6), no CDR3, stop codons, out-of-frame junctions, or ambiguous translated residues. V3J clonotypes were defined by identical inferred V gene, J gene, and CDR3 amino acid sequence. The percentage overlap between two repertoires was calculated by dividing the number of shared unique clonotypes by the size of the smaller repertoire. Richness of each repertoire was evaluated using RTK rarefaction, the Chao1 estimator, and Recon v2.1 estimates of unobserved clonotypes. For all TCRbeta clonotypes obtained by the gDNA method from several donors, generation probabilities were computed with OLGA. TCRdb's version of the immuneACCESS table is confined to in-frame rearrangements and falls short of the full clone set. An unresolved V gene accounts for under half of the shortfall where checked; the remainder is of unknown origin. V and J calls and clone size are copied from that table; D and trimming were computed from the DNA. The sample table contains hundreds of thousands of clones; only one count was recorded for roughly 95% of them. The ten biggest clones cover approximately 0.12% of the sample.

Comments on this clone: Its antigen target is currently unknown. Per-base quality was not reported, and no clone a single base away is much larger than it.

On the study overall, not on this receptor specifically: Naive subsets generally had larger estimated clonotype richness than memory subsets did. Because the study included a small number of donors, the genetic and exposure-history diversity represented was limited. Compared with non-shared clonotypes, the clonotypes found in all four sorted-subset donors had higher generation probabilities. Sharing across several donors was observed for around 5% of naive CD4, over 3% of naive CD8, 2% to 2.5% of memory CD4, and around 0.42% of memory CD8 clonotypes. Based on pairwise subsampling, the degree of clonotype sharing among donors was expected to be affected by sequencing depth. Sampling was limited to blood, and TCR repertoires in tissue likely differ from TCR repertoires in blood. Incomplete sequencing was indicated by rarefaction of sorted-subset datasets, despite the large sequencing depth.

For the CD8 naive samples, CD45RO-negative cells were positively selected for CCR7, yielding a CD45RA+CCR7+ population from which TemRA cells were excluded. Healthy HIV-negative adults with no recently reported acute infections or vaccinations were included as donors. Only Caucasian adults living in Nashville, Tennessee, USA were represented among the donors. After blood collection by leukapheresis, PBMCs were isolated using Ficoll-Histopaque density gradient centrifugation and then cryopreserved in the vapor phase of liquid nitrogen. Purity and quantity of every magnetically sorted T cell population were checked by analytical flow cytometry. Genomic DNA was isolated from each sorted fraction and quantified by UV absorbance on a Nanodrop 2000c. The germline V gene yields MGHRA for CDR1 and YSYEKL for CDR2. From the cysteine up to the phenylalanine, the CDR3 has a length of 16 residues. Only the CDR3 portion is preserved as DNA: 48 bases, with reading frame beginning at the first base.

The receptor comes from a woman between 25 and 40 years old in good health. The rearranged chain carries TRBV4-1 and TRBJ2-5, with 11 middle bases fitting TRBD2. The last part of the DNA fits TRBJ2-7 better; the J call may be wrong. Sequencing was carried out using naive CD8+ T cells sorted from blood. Taken with the paper, the label for cell subset or site translates to: CD45RA+CCR7+. CDR3 protein: CASSHPGTSGSYEQYF. The DNA reads TGCGCCAGCAGCCATCCCGGGACTAGCGGTTCCTACGAGCAGTACTTC.